The entry that follows covers one T cell receptor (beta chain) sequence. CDR3 length: 14 residues. Germline lookup yields CDR1 SGHAT and CDR2 FQDESV (reference sequence). Trimming cost V 5 bases and J 2 bases, with 11 bases left between them. The data were taken from a study of T cell changes during pregnancy in multiple sclerosis. Generated by immunoSEQ multiplex PCR, the TCRdb table keeps only in-frame clones and is missing some. The sample contains over 20,000 clones, approximately 87% of which appear only once. The sequence was collected from a female donor with multiple sclerosis, enrolled in a pregnancy study. This chain joins TRBV11-1 and TRBJ2-3; D not resolved. The sequences come from CD8+ T cells from peripheral blood mononuclear cells, collected before pregnancy. In DNA, the CDR3 is TGTGCCAGCAGCCACAACATAAACACAGATACGCAGTATTTT. Encoded protein: CASSHNINTDTQYF.